Each of the 22 T cell receptor beta chains below was sequenced from the same sample in a study of early T cells in non-severe SARS-CoV-2 infection. TCRdb re-called the 5' RACE reads with MiXCR, one entry per CDR3 protein. The sample lists some 80,000 distinct CDR3 sequences; about 12% were seen once. The sequencing here drew on whole blood, taken at baseline. These TCRs come from an adult who was a healthcare worker with PCR-confirmed SARS-CoV-2 infection or an uninfected control (not recorded which). The donor label of this sample is uncertain.

V gene TRBV7-6 combines with J gene TRBJ1-2, with 7 bases matching TRBD1. V lost 5 bases, J lost 3 bases, and 3 bases stayed unmatched. The germline gives CDR1 SGHVS, CDR2 FNYEAQ. This CDR3 has 13 amino acids. The CDR3 region is CASSPQGDYGYTF. The CDR3 DNA follows: TGTGCCAGCAGCCCCCAGGGGGACTATGGCTACACCTTC.

The chain joins TRBV5-1 to TRBJ1-2; unclear D gene. V dropped 1 base and J dropped 3 bases, with 7 bases sitting between them. The CDR3 runs to 13 residues. Germline values: CDR1 SGHRS, CDR2 YFSETQ. CDR3 sequence: CASSLMGDYGYTF. CDR3 bases: TGCGCCAGCAGCTTGATGGGCGACTATGGCTACACCTTC.

The chain has TRBV20-1 and TRBJ2-7, with D perhaps given as TRBD1 or TRBD2 (5 bases each). CDR1 and CDR2 (germline): DFQATT, SNEGSKA (reference sequence). Trimming shortened V by 1 base and J by 1 base, and 17 bases separated the two germline ends. This CDR3 spans 16 amino acids. This CDR3 is CSARGGVRQASYEQYF. Here the CDR3 DNA reads TGCAGTGCTAGAGGAGGGGTAAGGCAAGCATCCTACGAGCAGTACTTC.

V and J are TRBV19 and TRBJ2-1, with 11 positions matching TRBD2. The length of the CDR3 is 17 residues. The J segment lost 0 bases and the V segment lost 4 bases, leaving 5 bases of the junction unmatched. Per germline, CDR1 LNHDA and CDR2 SQIVND (reference sequence). CDR3 sequence: CASSRASGGLSYNEQFF. The CDR3 DNA is TGTGCCAGTAGTAGGGCTAGCGGGGGGCTCTCCTACAATGAGCAGTTCTTC.

Ten or more counts support this clonotype. The chain links TRBV7-2 to TRBJ2-7; D not certain. The CDR3 runs 13 residues. Germline CDR1 reads SGHTA; CDR2 reads FQGNSA. The ends were cut back, 1 base at V and 7 bases at J, with 11 bases in the middle. The CDR3 is CASSLGLSREQYF. CDR3 in DNA: TGTGCCAGCAGCTTAGGCTTGTCGAGGGAGCAGTACTTC.

There are many counts of this clonotype. CDR3 amino acids: CASSSGSGGDTQYF. CDR3 in DNA: TGTGCCAGCAGTAGCGGGAGCGGAGGAGATACGCAGTATTTT. The chain recombines TRBV5-6 with TRBJ2-3; 9 nucleotides align to TRBD2. Per the germline V gene, CDR1 is SGHDT and CDR2 is YYEEEE. CDR3 length: 14 amino acids. Trimming removed 5 bases from V and 5 bases from J; junction bases left unmatched: 6.

This CDR3 is CASSLARTLRGDLRGYTF. The CDR3 bases are TGTGCCAGCAGCTTAGCCCGGACCCTCAGGGGGGATTTACGTGGCTACACCTTC. V usage is TRBV7-2 and J usage is TRBJ1-2; 7 bases agree with TRBD1. Germline V gene sequence: CDR1 SGHTA, CDR2 FQGNSA. There are 18 residues in the CDR3. V shed 0 bases, J shed 7 bases, and the junction held 17 bases outside the gene matches.

The V gene is TRBV5-4, the J gene TRBJ1-1; 7 bases are shared with TRBD1. The V gene end was trimmed by 9 bases and the J gene end by 0 bases; junction bases not matched to a gene: 2. Germline CDR1 reads SGHNT; CDR2 reads YYREEE (reference sequence). This CDR3 is built from 12 residues. CDR3 sequence reads: CAMGQLNTEAFF. In DNA form, the CDR3 reads TGTGCCATGGGACAGTTGAACACTGAAGCTTTCTTT.

The chain links TRBV11-2 to TRBJ1-1; D remains ambiguous. V was clipped by 1 base and J by 6 bases, with 6 bases between them. The CDR3 runs 12 residues. Germline lookup yields CDR1 SGHAT and CDR2 FQNNGV. The DNA of the CDR3 is TGTGCCAGCAGCTTAGCCTTAGCTGAAGCTTTCTTT. Translating gives CASSLALAEAFF.

This clonotype was counted ten times or more. J is TRBJ2-4 and V is TRBV2; no reliable D call. Trimming pared 4 bases from V and 1 base from J, leaving 11 bases between. Germline CDR1 and CDR2: SNHLY and FYNNEI. The CDR3 has 15 amino acids. The CDR3 reads CASSGVGSAKNIQYF. For the CDR3, the DNA is TGTGCCAGCAGTGGGGTTGGGTCCGCCAAAAACATTCAGTACTTC.

This clonotype was seen only a few times. This chain links TRBV7-2 with TRBJ2-5; perhaps D is TRBD1 or TRBD2 (5 bases each). The CDR3 consists of 13 residues. Looked up from germline, CDR1 is SGHTA and CDR2 is FQGNSA. V dropped 3 bases and J dropped 5 bases, with 10 bases sitting between them. CDR3 amino acids: CASSLRREETQYF. The CDR3 coding sequence is TGTGCCAGCAGCTTGCGCAGGGAGGAGACCCAGTACTTC.

This clonotype was counted between two and nine times. This sequence joins TRBV11-2 and TRBJ2-1; D ambiguous. Germline CDR1 SGHAT, CDR2 FQNNGV. V lost 6 bases and J 6 bases, leaving 9 bases between the germline ends. This CDR3 spans 12 amino acids. As DNA, the CDR3 is TGTGCCAGCAGGAGCCTTGTCAATGAGCAGTTCTTC. This encodes CASRSLVNEQFF.

V is TRBV11-3 and J is TRBJ2-3, with TRBD1 matching 9 bases. V was pared by 0 bases and J by 3 bases, with 4 bases of the junction left unmatched. The germline CDR1 and CDR2 sequences are SGHNT and YENEEA. CDR3 length equals 16 residues. The CDR3 DNA sequence: TGTGCCAGCAGCTTAGACGGGACAGGGTTGACAGATACGCAGTATTTT. It codes for CASSLDGTGLTDTQYF.

This clonotype was recorded a few times. V gene TRBV20-1 combines with J gene TRBJ2-3; 8 bases are a match to TRBD2. The CDR3 contains 14 residues. The junction had 9 bases not matched to a gene; V was cut back by 5 bases and J by 5 bases. Germline values: CDR1 DFQATT, CDR2 SNEGSKA (reference sequence). The CDR3 DNA follows: TGCAGTGCTTATAGCGGGGAGGCGGTAGATACGCAGTATTTT. Amino acid sequence: CSAYSGEAVDTQYF.

The V gene is TRBV7-9, the J gene TRBJ1-4; D remains unclear. Between the trimmed V and J ends, which lost 5 bases and 0 bases, there was a span of 10 bases. The CDR3 totals 15 residues. The germline CDR1 and CDR2 sequences are SEHNR and FQNEAQ (reference sequence). CDR3 sequence: CASSALRATNEKLFF. For the CDR3, the DNA is TGTGCCAGCAGCGCCCTAAGAGCAACTAATGAAAAACTGTTTTTT.

The chain joins TRBV19 to TRBJ1-2; no definite D call. V was shortened by 4 bases and J by 2 bases, with 17 bases between the two germline ends. The V gene's germline CDR1 is LNHDA and CDR2 SQIVND (reference sequence). The CDR3 extends over 16 amino acids. The chain's CDR3 is CASSTDPKPTNYGYTF. For the CDR3, the DNA is TGTGCCAGTAGTACAGATCCGAAGCCGACAAACTATGGCTACACCTTC.

This clonotype was detected only a few times. V and J are TRBV28 and TRBJ2-1; perhaps TRBD2 as D (5 bases). The length of the CDR3 is 15 residues. Germline V CDR1 and CDR2: MDHEN, SYDVKM. V dropped 5 bases and J dropped 3 bases, with 14 bases sitting between them. CDR3 residues: CASSPLAGIYNEQFF. The DNA of the CDR3 is TGTGCCAGCAGTCCGCTTGCGGGCATCTACAATGAGCAGTTCTTC.

This clonotype was observed a handful of times. J is TRBJ2-7 and V is TRBV5-1, with TRBD2 identical over 11 bases. There are 18 residues in the CDR3. Germline lookup yields CDR1 SGHRS and CDR2 YFSETQ. With V trimmed by 2 bases and J by 5 bases, 15 bases remained unmatched. The CDR3 nucleotides read TGCGCCAGCAGCTTAGAGACTAGCGGGGAGGCATTTGCGGACGAGCAGTACTTC. It yields the protein CASSLETSGEAFADEQYF.

The chain combines TRBV7-8 with TRBJ2-7, with 8 nucleotides matching TRBD2. CDR1 is SGHVS, CDR2 FQNEAQ, per germline. V gave up 1 base and J gave up 0 bases; unmatched junction bases: 5. CDR3 length equals 16 residues. The CDR3, as DNA: TGTGCCAGCAGCTTAGTGGTAGCGGGGAGCTCCTACGAGCAGTACTTC. Protein product: CASSLVVAGSSYEQYF.

In its sample, this clonotype was seen many times. The V gene is TRBV19, the J gene TRBJ2-7; TRBD2 is a possible D gene (5 bases). The germline V gene has CDR1 LNHDA and CDR2 SQIVND (reference sequence). V dropped 1 base and J dropped 4 bases, with 17 bases sitting between them. This CDR3 has 16 amino acids. The CDR3 spells CASSIARGSEIYEQYF. CDR3 bases: TGTGCCAGTAGTATAGCGAGAGGGAGCGAAATATACGAGCAGTACTTC. The full variable domain, rest sourced from reference TRBV19 and TRBJ2-7, is DGGITQSPKYLFRKEGQNVTLSCEQNLNHDAMYWYRQDPGQGLRLIYYSQIVNDFQKGDIAEGYSVSREKKESFPLTVTSAQKNPTAFYLCASSIARGSEIYEQYFGPGTRLTVT.

In this sample, this clonotype turned up many times. V gene TRBV4-2 combines with J gene TRBJ1-6; D uncertain. This CDR3 region has 15 residues. CDR1 and CDR2 from the germline V gene are LGHNA and YNFKEQ. V was shortened by 0 bases and J by 9 bases, with 12 bases between the two germline ends. The DNA for the CDR3 is TGTGCCAGCAGCCAAGATGGGTACGGAGGTTCACCCCTCCACTTT. This encodes CASSQDGYGGSPLHF.

This clonotype occurred a few times. V is TRBV12-3 or TRBV12-4 and J is TRBJ2-7; D remains unclear. The CDR3 has 13 amino acids. Trimming took 8 bases from V and 0 from J, leaving 11 bases between them. The CDR3 nucleotides are TGTGCCAGCCAGAGGCGCCCCTCCTACGAGCAGTACTTC. As protein: CASQRRPSYEQYF.